Each of the 31 T cell receptor beta chains below was sequenced from the same sample in a study of blood T cell repertoires in COVID-19. Assay used: immunoSEQ multiplex PCR; TCRdb lists only in-frame clones, some missing. The table records around 76,000 clones, 75% to 90% of them present only once. The sample taken for sequencing was peripheral blood. These receptors were collected from a man aged 45-65 years with COVID-19, enrolled during active disease.

As concerns this clone: At the DNA level, this CDR3 is encoded by other sequences in the same sample as well. This chain joins TRBV28 and TRBJ2-7, with TRBD1 matching over 9 bases. The CDR3 spans 15 residues. Germline assignment: CDR1 MDHEN and CDR2 SYDVKM. V shed 5 bases, J shed 3 bases, and the junction held 8 bases outside the gene matches. The CDR3 nucleotides are TGTGCCAGCAGTCTACAAGGACAGGGGCTCTACGAGCAGTACTTC. Its translation is CASSLQGQGLYEQYF.

This sequence joins TRBV30 and TRBJ2-1, with 11 bases fitting TRBD2. This CDR3 has 16 amino acids. Per the germline V gene, CDR1 is GTSNPN and CDR2 is SVGIG (reference sequence). The J segment lost 9 bases and the V segment lost 1 base, leaving 11 bases of the junction unmatched. The CDR3 bases are TGTGCCTGGAGTGGCTTACTAGCGGGAGACGGCGGTGAGCAGTTCTTC. Translated: CAWSGLLAGDGGEQFF.

The chain uses TRBV11-2 and TRBJ1-4; possible D gene TRBD1, 6 bases. Germline V CDR1 and CDR2: SGHAT, FQNNGV. The CDR3 sequence is 16 residues long. V lost 6 bases and J lost 0, with 14 bases in between. This CDR3 reads CASSPGQFATNEKLFF. DNA for the CDR3: TGTGCCAGCAGTCCCGGACAGTTTGCAACTAATGAAAAACTGTTTTTT.

The V call is TRBV10-3, the J call TRBJ2-1; 9 bases fit TRBD2. The trim removed 8 bases at V and 4 bases at J, leaving 6 bases unmatched. This CDR3 spans 14 amino acids. Looked up from germline, CDR1 is ENHRY and CDR2 is SYGVKD. Here the CDR3 DNA reads TGTGCCATCTCCGGTAGCGGGGGATACAATGAGCAGTTCTTC. Its protein product is CAISGSGGYNEQFF.

This chain connects TRBV5-1 to TRBJ2-3, with 8 bases matching TRBD2. This CDR3 is built from 15 residues. Per the germline V gene, CDR1 is SGHRS and CDR2 is YFSETQ. V dropped 0 bases and J dropped 2; count of bases not matched to a gene: 2. The CDR3 DNA reads as TGCGCCAGCAGCTTGGTAGCGGGATACACAGATACGCAGTATTTT. Its translation: CASSLVAGYTDTQYF.

The rearrangement joins TRBV27 to TRBJ2-1; 10 nucleotides agree with TRBD2. The CDR3 contains 14 residues. V trimming: 4 bases; J trimming: 8 bases; junction bases outside the gene matches: 5. Germline CDR1 reads MNHEY; CDR2 reads SMNVEV (reference sequence). Here the CDR3 reads CASSWASGRDEQFF. Written as DNA, the CDR3 is TGTGCCAGCAGTTGGGCTAGCGGGAGAGATGAGCAGTTCTTC.

The chain carries TRBV7-9 and TRBJ2-5; 7 bases are shared with TRBD1. Germline CDR1 reads SEHNR; CDR2 reads FQNEAQ (reference sequence). Losses at the gene ends were 5 bases for V and 4 bases for J; bases not matched to a gene: 4. The CDR3 runs 13 residues. The CDR3 coding sequence is TGTGCCAGCAGCCCCCCAGGGGGAGAGACCCAGTACTTC. It codes for CASSPPGGETQYF.

The CDR3 DNA sequence: TGTGCCTGCCCGACAGGGAACTATGGCTACACCTTC. This codes for CACPTGNYGYTF. The rearrangement joins TRBV30 to TRBJ1-2; 7 positions match TRBD1. The CDR3 runs to 12 residues. Trimming removed 6 bases from V and 2 bases from J; junction bases left unmatched: 3. In germline, CDR1 is GTSNPN, CDR2 SVGIG (reference sequence).

The CDR3 DNA reads TGTGCCAGCAGCTTAGGAGTTGAGCAGTTCTTC. Translation: CASSLGVEQFF. The rearrangement links TRBV3-1 (or the pseudogene TRBV3-2) to TRBJ2-1, with D unresolved. V lost 5 bases, J lost 9 bases, and 8 bases lay in between. This CDR3 is 11 amino acids long. CDR1 is LGHDT and CDR2 is YNNKEL in the germline V gene (reference sequence).

This chain links TRBV29-1 with TRBJ2-1; 11 nucleotides match TRBD1. V lost 6 bases, J lost 6 bases, and 1 base stayed unmatched. The CDR3 is 12 amino acids. Germline lookup yields CDR1 SQVTM and CDR2 ANQGSEA. The CDR3 loop reads CSVGTGGNEQFF. In nucleotides, the CDR3 is TGCAGCGTGGGGACAGGGGGCAATGAGCAGTTCTTC.

This clone occurred once. This chain connects TRBV18 to TRBJ2-1, with 10 bases lining up with TRBD1. J lost 2 bases, V lost 1 base, and 2 bases had no gene match. CDR1 and CDR2 from the germline V gene are KGHSH and LQKENI. The length of the CDR3 is 16 residues. This CDR3 is CASSPLDRGAYNEQFF. CDR3 coding DNA: TGTGCCAGCTCACCACTGGACAGGGGGGCCTACAATGAGCAGTTCTTC.

The chain joins TRBV29-1 to TRBJ2-3; 9 nucleotides align to TRBD2. V lost 6 bases and J lost 1; bases outside the gene matches: 2. In germline, CDR1 is SQVTM, CDR2 ANQGSEA. This CDR3 has 13 residues. The CDR3 DNA sequence: TGCAGCGTCGAGCGGGAGGGCACAGATACGCAGTATTTT. This sequence encodes CSVEREGTDTQYF.

V usage is TRBV5-6 and J usage is TRBJ1-5; 7 bases are a match to TRBD1. The V and J ends lost 2 bases and 7 bases, in that order; junction bases with no gene match: 6. From germline, CDR1 is SGHDT and CDR2 YYEEEE. This CDR3 contains 14 residues. CDR3 amino acids: CASSLWDSAQPQHF. DNA of the CDR3: TGTGCCAGCAGCTTATGGGACAGTGCCCAGCCCCAGCATTTT.

This clone was seen only a few times. This chain uses TRBV15 with TRBJ2-1, with D perhaps TRBD1 (6 bases). CDR1 and CDR2 (germline): LNHNV, YYDKDF (reference sequence). The CDR3 length is 16 residues. The V end was cut by 0 bases, the J end by 1 base, with 10 bases between. The CDR3 coding sequence is TGTGCCACCAGCAGAGATGGTGACAGGTCCTACAATGAGCAGTTCTTC. Protein: CATSRDGDRSYNEQFF.

This clone was seen a handful of times. This rearrangement joins TRBV30 to TRBJ1-6; TRBD1 agrees at 7 bases. Germline trimming cut 1 base from V and 5 bases from J; bases unmatched to any gene: 5. The CDR3 sequence is 15 residues long. Germline V gene sequence: CDR1 GTSNPN, CDR2 SVGIG (reference sequence). The CDR3 DNA reads TGTGCCTGGAGTGGTCAGGGGACAGATAATTCACCCCTCCACTTT. Protein sequence: CAWSGQGTDNSPLHF.

V usage is TRBV3-1 (or the pseudogene TRBV3-2) and J usage is TRBJ1-2, with TRBD1 identical over 9 bases. The CDR3 sequence is 14 residues long. The germline CDR1 and CDR2 sequences are LGHDT and YNNKEL (reference sequence). Trimming removed 3 bases from V and 2 bases from J; junction bases left unmatched: 1. The CDR3 protein is CASSQGQGNYGYTF. CDR3 coding DNA: TGTGCCAGCAGCCAGGGACAGGGAAACTATGGCTACACCTTC.

The gene calls are TRBV11-2 and TRBJ2-3, with 7 nucleotides matching TRBD1. The germline CDR1 and CDR2 sequences are SGHAT and FQNNGV. The CDR3 spans 15 residues. Trimming cost V 5 bases and J 2 bases; bases outside gene matches: 7. The CDR3 region has the DNA TGTGCCAGCAGCCCAAGGACAGGACTCACAGATACGCAGTATTTT. As protein: CASSPRTGLTDTQYF.

The chain links TRBV6-6 to TRBJ1-3; no reliable D call. This CDR3 has 15 amino acids. The germline V gene encodes CDR1 MNHNY and CDR2 SVGAGI (reference sequence). V dropped 5 bases and J dropped 4 bases, with 15 bases sitting between them. The CDR3 loop reads CASSPRVSPGNTIYF. In DNA, the CDR3 is TGTGCCAGCAGTCCTCGGGTGTCTCCCGGAAACACCATATATTTT.

J is TRBJ2-6 and V is TRBV27, with D perhaps matching TRBD2 (5 bases). Germline V lookup: CDR1 MNHEY, CDR2 SMNVEV (reference sequence). The CDR3 has 18 amino acids. Trimming removed 2 bases at V and 2 bases at J, with 16 bases between. CDR3 nucleotide sequence: TGTGCCAGCAGTTTAGGTGGGAGTCCCTTCGCTGGGGCCAACGTCCTGACTTTC. Its translation: CASSLGGSPFAGANVLTF. Together with reference TRBV27 and TRBJ2-6, the CDR3 gives the full variable domain: EAQVTQNPRYLITVTGKKLTVTCSQNMNHEYMSWYRQDPGLGLRQIYYSMNVEVTDKGDVPEGYKVSRKEKRNFPLILESPSPNQTSLYFCASSLGGSPFAGANVLTFGAGSRLTVL.

This chain uses TRBV15 with TRBJ2-1, with 8 bases identical to TRBD2. Germline values: CDR1 LNHNV, CDR2 YYDKDF (reference sequence). V dropped 1 base and J dropped 12; count of bases not matched to a gene: 14. This CDR3 has 16 residues. This CDR3 reads CATSRVYPRAGGPQFF. CDR3 nucleotide sequence: TGTGCCACCAGCAGAGTGTACCCACGGGCGGGAGGCCCGCAGTTCTTC.

This clone showed up just once. The chain carries TRBV3-1 (or the pseudogene TRBV3-2) and TRBJ2-1, with 7 bases aligning to TRBD2. CDR1 and CDR2 from the germline V gene are LGHDT and YNNKEL (reference sequence). This CDR3 spans 12 amino acids. V lost 1 base and J lost 14; bases outside the gene matches: 5. The CDR3 protein is CASSQAGAGEFF. The CDR3 DNA is TGTGCCAGCAGCCAAGCTGGTGCGGGAGAGTTCTTC.

This clone was counted a few times. The V call is TRBV11-2, the J call TRBJ1-2; D gene unclear. The CDR3 loop spans 14 amino acids. Germline V gene lookup returns CDR1 SGHAT and CDR2 FQNNGV. V lost 1 base and J lost 0, with 6 bases in between. The CDR3 reads CASSLAGTNYGYTF. In DNA, the CDR3 is TGTGCCAGCAGCTTAGCGGGGACTAACTATGGCTACACCTTC. Together with reference TRBV11-2 and TRBJ1-2, the CDR3 gives the full variable domain: EAGVAQSPRYKIIEKRQSVAFWCNPISGHATLYWYQQILGQGPKLLIQFQNNGVVDDSQLPKDRFSAERLKGVDSTLKIQPAKLEDSAVYLCASSLAGTNYGYTFGSGTRLTVV.

This chain joins TRBV4-2 and TRBJ2-3; the match to TRBD1 covers 7 bases. The CDR3 covers 16 residues. CDR1 is LGHNA and CDR2 is YNFKEQ in the germline V gene. The trim removed 0 bases at V and 2 bases at J, leaving 5 bases unmatched. CDR3: CASSQEHRGSTDTQYF. The CDR3 DNA follows: TGTGCCAGCAGCCAAGAACACAGGGGATCCACAGATACGCAGTATTTT.

The rearrangement joins TRBV28 to TRBJ2-7; TRBD2 matches 14 bases. The CDR3 covers 18 residues. Germline V gene lookup returns CDR1 MDHEN and CDR2 SYDVKM. With 5 bases clipped from V and 0 bases from J, the junction kept 9 bases outside the gene matches. The CDR3: CASSSPGTSGGSSYEQYF. In DNA, the CDR3 is TGTGCCAGCAGTAGCCCCGGGACTAGCGGGGGTAGCTCCTACGAGCAGTACTTC.

This clone qualifies as medium-sized (0.01 to 0.1%). The rearrangement uses TRBV27 and TRBJ2-2; D is possibly TRBD1 (5 bases). The germline gives CDR1 MNHEY, CDR2 SMNVEV (reference sequence). Between the trimmed V and J ends, which lost 2 bases and 5 bases, there was a span of 6 bases. The CDR3 consists of 13 residues. CDR3 nucleotide sequence: TGTGCCAGCAGTTTACAGGGAACCGGGGAGCTGTTTTTT. Amino acid sequence: CASSLQGTGELFF.

The chain links TRBV4-1 to TRBJ2-3, with a possible D match to TRBD2 (6 bases). This CDR3 is built from 15 residues. Germline CDR1 reads MGHRA; CDR2 reads YSYEKL. The V and J ends lost 1 base and 3 bases respectively, with 11 bases between them. CDR3 loop: CASSQGREGTDTQYF. CDR3 nucleotides: TGCGCCAGCAGCCAAGGGCGGGAAGGGACAGATACGCAGTATTTT.

The J gene is TRBJ2-7, the V gene TRBV24-1; 12 positions agree with TRBD2. V was pared by 2 bases and J by 1 base, with 11 bases of the junction left unmatched. This CDR3 has 19 amino acids. CDR1 is KGHDR and CDR2 is SFDVKD in the germline V gene. The CDR3 is CATSDSGTSGFPASYEQYF. The DNA for the CDR3 is TGTGCCACCAGTGATTCTGGGACTAGCGGGTTCCCGGCGTCCTACGAGCAGTACTTC.

This chain connects TRBV11-3 to TRBJ2-1, with D perhaps TRBD1 (5 bases). CDR1 is SGHNT and CDR2 is YENEEA in the germline V gene. V dropped 4 bases and J dropped 3 bases, with 16 bases sitting between them. CDR3 length equals 16 residues. CDR3 amino acids: CASSSPEAQGYNEQFF. In DNA, the CDR3 is TGTGCCAGCAGCTCGCCCGAGGCCCAGGGCTACAATGAGCAGTTCTTC. Drawing the rest from reference TRBV11-3 and TRBJ2-1, the complete variable domain is EAGVVQSPRYKIIEKKQPVAFWCNPISGHNTLYWYLQNLGQGPELLIRYENEEAVDDSQLPKDRFSAERLKGVDSTLKIQPAELGDSAVYLCASSSPEAQGYNEQFFGPGTRLTVL.

This chain connects TRBV27 to TRBJ2-1; TRBD2 matches 8 bases. V was pared by 2 bases and J by 4 bases, with 7 bases of the junction left unmatched. This CDR3 contains 16 residues. Per the germline V gene, CDR1 is MNHEY and CDR2 is SMNVEV (reference sequence). The CDR3 DNA reads as TGTGCCAGCAGTTTACAGATAGCGGGATCTTACAATGAGCAGTTCTTC. This gives the protein CASSLQIAGSYNEQFF.

The genes are TRBV5-5 and TRBJ1-3; D unresolved. CDR3 length: 16 residues. Per the germline V gene, CDR1 is SGHKS and CDR2 is YYEKEE (reference sequence). The V gene lost 0 bases and the J gene lost 0 bases, with 10 bases spanning the gap. The CDR3: CASSLAQFSSGNTIYF. The CDR3 nucleotides are TGTGCCAGCAGCTTGGCTCAGTTCAGCTCTGGAAACACCATATATTTT. Based on the CDR3 plus reference TRBV5-5 and TRBJ1-3, the full variable domain is DAGVTQSPTHLIKTRGQQVTLRCSPISGHKSVSWYQQVLGQGPQFIFQYYEKEERGRGNFPDRFSARQFPNYSSELNVNALLLGDSALYLCASSLAQFSSGNTIYFGEGSWLTVV.

The V gene is TRBV7-2, the J gene TRBJ1-1, with 9 nucleotides matching TRBD1. There are 15 residues in the CDR3. Trimming cost V 0 bases and J 5 bases; bases outside gene matches: 4. Germline CDR1 reads SGHTA; CDR2 reads FQGNSA. The CDR3: CASSLAGQGGTEAFF. The CDR3 region has the DNA TGTGCCAGCAGCTTAGCGGGACAGGGCGGTACTGAAGCTTTCTTT.